At least ten counts were recorded for the clone carrying this T cell receptor beta chain. This specimen belongs to a study of neurological immune-mediated disorders. Germline V lookup: CDR1 SGHKS, CDR2 YYEKEE (reference sequence). The CDR3 covers 16 residues. Deletions cut 4 bases from V and 2 bases from J, with 18 bases between. Synthesis of cDNA was carried out by template-switch 5'RACE. The reaction used 10-nucleotide random UMIs. Each sequencing run yielded over 160 million TCR-beta sequences from 15-18 subjects. TCRdb ran MiXCR on the 5' RACE reads and lists one entry per CDR3 protein. This table has around 13,000 distinct CDR3 sequences, about 10% appearing once.

Sequencing was performed on PBMCs. The clonotype comes from a woman aged 40 to 55 in good health. The chain employs TRBV5-5 and TRBJ2-5; TRBD2 is a possible D gene (6 bases). CDR3 region: CASSPGGAGLQETQYF. The CDR3 coding sequence is TGTGCCAGCAGCCCCGGGGGAGCGGGTCTTCAAGAGACCCAGTACTTC.